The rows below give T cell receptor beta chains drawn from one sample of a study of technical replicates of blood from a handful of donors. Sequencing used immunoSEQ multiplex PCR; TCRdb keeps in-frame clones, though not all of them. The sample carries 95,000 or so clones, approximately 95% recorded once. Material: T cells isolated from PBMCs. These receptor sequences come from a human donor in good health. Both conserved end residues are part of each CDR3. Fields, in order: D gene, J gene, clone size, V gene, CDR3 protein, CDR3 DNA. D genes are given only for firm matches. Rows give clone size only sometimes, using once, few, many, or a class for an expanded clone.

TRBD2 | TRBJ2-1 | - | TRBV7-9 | CASSLVLGLADTFEQFF | TGTGCCAGCAGCTTAGTACTAGGACTAGCGGACACTTTTGAGCAGTTCTTC
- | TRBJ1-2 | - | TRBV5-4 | CASSLAGINYGYTF | TGTGCCAGCAGCTTGGCAGGGATTAACTATGGCTACACCTTC
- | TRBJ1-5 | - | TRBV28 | CASSLVGVNQPQHF | TGTGCCAGCAGTTTAGTAGGGGTCAATCAGCCCCAGCATTTT
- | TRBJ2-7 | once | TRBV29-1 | CSVEVASYEQYF | TGCAGCGTTGAGGTAGCTTCCTACGAGCAGTACTTC
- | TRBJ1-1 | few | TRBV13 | CASSLLGPTEAFF | TGTGCCAGCAGCTTACTGGGCCCCACTGAAGCTTTCTTT
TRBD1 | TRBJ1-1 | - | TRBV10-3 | CANGQGGTEAFF | TGTGCCAACGGACAGGGGGGCACTGAAGCTTTCTTT
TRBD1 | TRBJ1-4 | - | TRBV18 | CASSQPVSTGELFF | TGTGCCAGCTCACAGCCCGTCAGCACAGGGGAACTGTTTTTT
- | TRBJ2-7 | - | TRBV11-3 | CASSFGGHLRF | TGTGCCAGCAGCTTCGGGGGGCACCTACGCTTC
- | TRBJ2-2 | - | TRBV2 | CASSIRGETGELFF | TGTGCCAGCAGTATCAGGGGGGAAACCGGGGAGCTGTTTTTT
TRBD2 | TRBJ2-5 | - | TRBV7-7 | CASSELGGREIQETQYF | TGTGCCAGCAGCGAACTTGGGGGGAGGGAGATCCAAGAGACCCAGTACTTC
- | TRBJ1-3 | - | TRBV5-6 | CASSYTGSGNTIYF | TGTGCCAGCAGCTACACAGGGTCCGGAAACACCATATATTTT
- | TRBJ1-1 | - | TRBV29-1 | CSVAGDTEAFF | TGCAGCGTTGCCGGGGACACTGAAGCTTTCTTT
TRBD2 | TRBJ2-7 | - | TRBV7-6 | CASSLKLADSYEQYF | TGTGCCAGCAGCTTAAAGCTAGCGGACTCCTACGAGCAGTACTTC
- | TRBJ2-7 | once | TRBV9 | CASSVAGSNEQYF | TGTGCCAGCAGCGTTGCGGGGAGTAACGAGCAGTACTTC
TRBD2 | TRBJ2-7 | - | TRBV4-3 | CASSQVAGGPYEQYF | TGCGCCAGCAGCCAGGTAGCGGGAGGGCCTTACGAGCAGTACTTC
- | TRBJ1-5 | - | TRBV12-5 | CASGLAIGPGQGNQPQHF | TGTGCTAGTGGTTTGGCGATTGGACCGGGACAAGGCAATCAGCCCCAGCATTTT
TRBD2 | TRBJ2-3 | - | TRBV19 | CASSMTSGMVDTQYF | TGTGCCAGTAGTATGACTAGCGGGATGGTAGATACGCAGTATTTT
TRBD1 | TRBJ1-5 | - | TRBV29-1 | CSVLDRVRKQPQHF | TGCAGCGTGCTGGACAGGGTGAGAAAGCAGCCCCAGCATTTT
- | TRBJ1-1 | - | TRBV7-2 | CASSLDQRDNGFF | TGTGCCAGCAGCTTAGACCAGCGGGACAATGGTTTCTTT
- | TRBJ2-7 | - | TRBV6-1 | CASSEVLLSSYEQYF | TGTGCCAGCAGTGAAGTGTTACTAAGCTCCTACGAGCAGTACTTC
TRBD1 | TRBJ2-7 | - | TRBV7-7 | CASSSGQGDEQYF | TGTGCCAGCAGCAGTGGACAGGGGGACGAGCAGTACTTC
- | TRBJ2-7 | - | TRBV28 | CASQAPGSYEQYF | TGTGCCTCCCAAGCTCCTGGTAGCTACGAGCAGTACTTC
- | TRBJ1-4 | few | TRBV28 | CASSLFRGEKLFF | TGTGCCAGCAGTTTATTTAGGGGTGAAAAACTGTTTTTT
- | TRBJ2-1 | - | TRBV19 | CASSGLSKAGGGEQFF | TGTGCCAGTAGCGGCTTGAGTAAAGCGGGTGGGGGTGAGCAGTTCTTC
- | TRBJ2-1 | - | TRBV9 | CASSGGMGSYNEQFF | TGTGCCAGCAGCGGCGGAATGGGTTCCTACAATGAGCAGTTCTTC
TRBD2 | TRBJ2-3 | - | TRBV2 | CASRTLAGIIDTQYF | TGTGCCAGCCGGACACTAGCGGGAATCATAGATACGCAGTATTTT
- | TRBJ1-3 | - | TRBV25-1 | CASRSSGNTIYF | TGTGCCAGCCGGAGCTCTGGAAACACCATATATTTT
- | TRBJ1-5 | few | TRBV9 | CASSVTDDSNQPQHF | TGTGCCAGCAGCGTCACAGATGATAGCAATCAGCCCCAGCATTTT
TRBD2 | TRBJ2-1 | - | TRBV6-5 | CASTRGDFEQFF | TGTGCCAGCACCCGGGGGGATTTCGAGCAGTTCTTC
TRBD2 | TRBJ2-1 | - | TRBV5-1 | CASSGGQGLAGVPYNEQFF | TGCGCCAGCAGCGGCGGACAGGGACTAGCGGGAGTCCCCTACAATGAGCAGTTCTTC
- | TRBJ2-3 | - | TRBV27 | CASSFPGDTDTQYF | TGTGCCAGCAGTTTTCCCGGGGACACAGATACGCAGTATTTT
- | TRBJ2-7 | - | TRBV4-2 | CASSQAGLSSYEQYF | TGTGCCAGCAGCCAGGCCGGACTCTCCTCCTACGAGCAGTACTTC
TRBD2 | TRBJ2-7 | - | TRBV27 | CASRASGYSSYEQYF | TGTGCCAGCAGGGCTAGCGGCTACAGCTCCTACGAGCAGTACTTC
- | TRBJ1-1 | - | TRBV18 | CASSPIRVENTEAFF | TGTGCCAGCTCACCGATCAGGGTGGAGAACACTGAAGCTTTCTTT
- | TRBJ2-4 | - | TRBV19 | CASSIEVGDFLAKNIQYF | TGTGCCAGTAGTATAGAAGTTGGCGACTTCCTAGCCAAAAACATTCAGTACTTC
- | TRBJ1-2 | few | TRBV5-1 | CASSLDSYGYTF | TGCGCCAGCAGCTTGGACAGCTATGGCTACACCTTC
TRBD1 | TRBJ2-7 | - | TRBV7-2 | CASSYRGHEQYF | TGTGCCAGCAGTTACAGGGGCCACGAGCAGTACTTC
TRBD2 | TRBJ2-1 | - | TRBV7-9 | CASSLGGTRGNEQFF | TGTGCCAGCAGCTTAGGCGGGACTAGGGGGAATGAGCAGTTCTTC
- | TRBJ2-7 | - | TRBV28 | CASSFASDWDSYEQYF | TGTGCCAGCAGTTTTGCCTCGGACTGGGACTCCTACGAGCAGTACTTC
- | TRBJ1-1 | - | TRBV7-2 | CASSLDGGTTEAFF | TGTGCCAGCAGCTTAGACGGCGGGACCACTGAAGCTTTCTTT
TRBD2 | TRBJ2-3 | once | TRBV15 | CATSSLGTSGRGSDTQYF | TGTGCCACCAGCTCCCTTGGGACTAGCGGAAGAGGCTCAGATACGCAGTATTTT